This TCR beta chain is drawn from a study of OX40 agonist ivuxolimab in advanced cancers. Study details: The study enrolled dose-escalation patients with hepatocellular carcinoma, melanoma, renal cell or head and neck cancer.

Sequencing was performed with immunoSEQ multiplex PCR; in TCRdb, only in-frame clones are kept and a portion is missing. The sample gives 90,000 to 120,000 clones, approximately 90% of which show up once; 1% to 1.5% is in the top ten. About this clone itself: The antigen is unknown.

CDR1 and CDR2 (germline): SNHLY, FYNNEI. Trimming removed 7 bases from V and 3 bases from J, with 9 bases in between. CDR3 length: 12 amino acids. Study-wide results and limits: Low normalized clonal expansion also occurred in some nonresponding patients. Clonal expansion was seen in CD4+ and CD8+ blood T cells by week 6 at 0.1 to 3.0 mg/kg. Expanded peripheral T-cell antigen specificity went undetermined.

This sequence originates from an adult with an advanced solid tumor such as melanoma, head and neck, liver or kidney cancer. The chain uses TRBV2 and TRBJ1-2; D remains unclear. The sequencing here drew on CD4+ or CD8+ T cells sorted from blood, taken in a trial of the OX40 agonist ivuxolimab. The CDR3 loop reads CASILWDYGYTF. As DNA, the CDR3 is TGTGCCAGCATCCTCTGGGACTATGGCTACACCTTC.